This T cell receptor beta chain was retrieved from a study of blood T cell repertoires in COVID-19. Study at large: Researchers got acute and convalescent COVID-19 samples from the United States, Italy and Spain. PBMCs, B-cell-depleted T cells, or T cells were the source of the cDNA or gDNA that made up the material.

Repertoires were generated with immunoSEQ multiplex PCR, while TCRdb's copy carries only in-frame clones and drops some. Seen here are some 150,000 clones, roughly 80% observed once, and the top ten hold 1.5% to 2%. V trimming: 6 bases; J trimming: 3 bases; junction bases outside the gene matches: 8. CDR1 and CDR2 (germline): MDHEN, SYDVKM. There are 15 residues in the CDR3. This chain uses TRBV28 with TRBJ2-1; 7 nucleotides agree with TRBD1. Source material: peripheral blood. The source is a man older than 75 with acute or convalescent COVID-19. CDR3 bases: TGTGCCAGCAGCCGGACAGGTAGGGGCTACAATGAGCAGTTCTTC. It translates to CASSRTGRGYNEQFF.